The following is a T cell receptor beta chain sequence with its context. The source of the sample is a study of blood T cell repertoires in COVID-19. The wider study: Acute and convalescent COVID-19 specimens originated in the United States, Italy and Spain. Nucleic acid was either cDNA or gDNA, and it came from T cells, B-cell-depleted T cells, or PBMCs.

Profiling relied on immunoSEQ multiplex PCR, and the TCRdb table lists in-frame clones only, not all of them. The table has hundreds of thousands of clones, 83% seen once; the top ten hold around 8.7%. V trimming: 3 bases; J trimming: 3 bases; junction bases outside the gene matches: 4. The length of the CDR3 is 15 residues. Germline-derived CDR1 and CDR2 are SGHNT and YYREEE (reference sequence). This clonotype was sampled from a woman aged 45-65 years with acute or convalescent COVID-19. This chain uses TRBV5-4 with TRBJ1-3; 9 bases are shared with TRBD1. Sequenced: peripheral blood. The CDR3 region is CASSSDRGFGNTIYF. CDR3 DNA sequence: TGTGCCAGCAGCTCGGACAGGGGCTTTGGAAACACCATATATTTT.